A single TCR beta chain is shown here with its context. Deletions cut 1 base from V and 4 bases from J, with 12 bases between. The CDR3 is 16 residues long. Germline lookup yields CDR1 SGHRS and CDR2 YFSETQ. The data are from a study of blood T cell repertoires in COVID-19. Repertoires were generated with immunoSEQ multiplex PCR, while TCRdb's copy carries only in-frame clones and drops some. The table includes some 74,000 clones, 70% to 80% detected once. This sequence originates from a human donor in a cohort sampled during active COVID-19. Sequencing input: peripheral blood. This rearrangement joins TRBV5-1 to TRBJ2-6; TRBD2 is a possible D gene (7 bases). The CDR3 region is CASSLLGGQGANVLTF. The CDR3 DNA is TGCGCCAGCAGCTTGTTGGGGGGGCAAGGGGCCAACGTCCTGACTTTC.